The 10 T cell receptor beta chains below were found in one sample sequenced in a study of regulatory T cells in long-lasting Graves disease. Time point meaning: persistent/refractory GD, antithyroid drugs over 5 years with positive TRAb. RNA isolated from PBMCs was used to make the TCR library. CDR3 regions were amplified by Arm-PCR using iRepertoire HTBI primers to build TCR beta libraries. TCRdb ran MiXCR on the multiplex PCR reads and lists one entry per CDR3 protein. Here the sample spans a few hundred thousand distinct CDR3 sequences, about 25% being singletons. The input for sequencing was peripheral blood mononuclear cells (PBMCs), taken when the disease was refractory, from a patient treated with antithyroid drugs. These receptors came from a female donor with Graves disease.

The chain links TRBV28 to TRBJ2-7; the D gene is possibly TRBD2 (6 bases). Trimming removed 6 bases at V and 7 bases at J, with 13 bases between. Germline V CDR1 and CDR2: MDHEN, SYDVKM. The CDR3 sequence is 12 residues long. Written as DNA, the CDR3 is TGTGCCAGCAGGATGGGGGGAAAGGAGCAGTACTTC. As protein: CASRMGGKEQYF.

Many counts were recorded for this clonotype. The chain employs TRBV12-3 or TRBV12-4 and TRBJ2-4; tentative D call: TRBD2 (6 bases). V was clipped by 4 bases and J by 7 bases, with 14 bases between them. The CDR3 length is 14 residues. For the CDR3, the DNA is TGTGCCAGCAGTTACACCGGGACTCTCAACATTCAGTACTTC. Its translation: CASSYTGTLNIQYF.

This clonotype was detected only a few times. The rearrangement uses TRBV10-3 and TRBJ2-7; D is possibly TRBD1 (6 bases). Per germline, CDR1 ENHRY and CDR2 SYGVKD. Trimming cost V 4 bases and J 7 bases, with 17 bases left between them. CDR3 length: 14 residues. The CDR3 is CAISGRDTMGEQYF. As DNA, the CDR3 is TGTGCCATCAGTGGACGGGACACCATGGGTGAGCAGTACTTC.

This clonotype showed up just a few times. CDR3 in DNA: TGTGCCAGCAGGTTAACTAGCGGCCAAGAGACCCAGTACTTC. Residues: CASRLTSGQETQYF. The gene calls are TRBV3-1 and TRBJ2-5; 8 bases fit TRBD2. There are 14 residues in the CDR3. V was clipped by 6 bases and J by 1 base; unmatched bases: 4. CDR1 and CDR2 (germline): LGHDT, YNNKEL (reference sequence).

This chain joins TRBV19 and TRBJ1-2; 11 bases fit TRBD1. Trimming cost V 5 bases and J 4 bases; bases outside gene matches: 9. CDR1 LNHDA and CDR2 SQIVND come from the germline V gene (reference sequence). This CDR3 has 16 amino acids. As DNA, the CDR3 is TGTGCCAGTAGTGAAACCGGGACAGGGGGAATCTATGGCTACACCTTC. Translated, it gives CASSETGTGGIYGYTF.

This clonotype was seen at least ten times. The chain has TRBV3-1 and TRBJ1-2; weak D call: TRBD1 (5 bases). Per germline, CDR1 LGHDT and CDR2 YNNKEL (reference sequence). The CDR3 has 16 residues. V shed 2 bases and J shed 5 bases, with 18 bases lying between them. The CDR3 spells CASSQYSTVGGYGYTF. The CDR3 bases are TGTGCCAGCAGCCAATACTCGACAGTAGGAGGGTATGGCTACACCTTC.

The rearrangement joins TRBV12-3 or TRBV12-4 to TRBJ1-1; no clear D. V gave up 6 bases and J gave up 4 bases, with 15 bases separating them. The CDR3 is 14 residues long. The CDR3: CASRERGFGTEAFF. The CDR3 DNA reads TGTGCCAGCAGAGAACGGGGATTCGGCACTGAAGCTTTCTTT.

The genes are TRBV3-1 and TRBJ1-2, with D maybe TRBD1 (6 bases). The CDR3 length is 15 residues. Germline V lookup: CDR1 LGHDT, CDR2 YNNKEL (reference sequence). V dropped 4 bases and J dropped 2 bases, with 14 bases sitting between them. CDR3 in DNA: TGTGCCAGCAGCCTCACGGCCGGGGGCAACTATGGCTACACCTTC. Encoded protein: CASSLTAGGNYGYTF.

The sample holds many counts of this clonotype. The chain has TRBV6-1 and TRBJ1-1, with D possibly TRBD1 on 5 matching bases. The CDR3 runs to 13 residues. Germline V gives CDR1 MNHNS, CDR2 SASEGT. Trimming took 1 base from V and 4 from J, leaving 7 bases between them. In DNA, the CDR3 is TGTGCCAGCAGTGAAGTGGGGGGCACTGAAGCTTTCTTT. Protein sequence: CASSEVGGTEAFF.

In DNA form, the CDR3 reads TGTGCCAGCAGTTACTTCGACCCCTACGAGCAGTACTTC. As protein: CASSYFDPYEQYF. The chain combines TRBV6-8 with TRBJ2-7, with no clear D. V was trimmed by 1 base and J by 2 bases, leaving 6 bases between them. The CDR3 contains 13 residues. The germline V gene has CDR1 MNHGY and CDR2 SAAAGT.